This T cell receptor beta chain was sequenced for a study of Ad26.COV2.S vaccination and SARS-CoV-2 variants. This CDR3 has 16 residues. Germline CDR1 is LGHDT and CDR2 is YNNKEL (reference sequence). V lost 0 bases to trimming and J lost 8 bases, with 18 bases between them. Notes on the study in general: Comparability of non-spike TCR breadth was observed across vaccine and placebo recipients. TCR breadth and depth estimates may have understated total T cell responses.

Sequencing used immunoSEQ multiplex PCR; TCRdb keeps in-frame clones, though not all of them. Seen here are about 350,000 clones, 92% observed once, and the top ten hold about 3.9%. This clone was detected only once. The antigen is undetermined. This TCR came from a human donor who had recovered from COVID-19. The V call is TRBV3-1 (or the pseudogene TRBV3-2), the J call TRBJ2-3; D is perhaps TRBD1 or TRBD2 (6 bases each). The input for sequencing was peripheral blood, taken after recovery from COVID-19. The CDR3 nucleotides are TGTGCCAGCAGCCAAGATCAGGGGACTTCCTCAACTACGCAGTATTTT. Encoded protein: CASSQDQGTSSTTQYF.